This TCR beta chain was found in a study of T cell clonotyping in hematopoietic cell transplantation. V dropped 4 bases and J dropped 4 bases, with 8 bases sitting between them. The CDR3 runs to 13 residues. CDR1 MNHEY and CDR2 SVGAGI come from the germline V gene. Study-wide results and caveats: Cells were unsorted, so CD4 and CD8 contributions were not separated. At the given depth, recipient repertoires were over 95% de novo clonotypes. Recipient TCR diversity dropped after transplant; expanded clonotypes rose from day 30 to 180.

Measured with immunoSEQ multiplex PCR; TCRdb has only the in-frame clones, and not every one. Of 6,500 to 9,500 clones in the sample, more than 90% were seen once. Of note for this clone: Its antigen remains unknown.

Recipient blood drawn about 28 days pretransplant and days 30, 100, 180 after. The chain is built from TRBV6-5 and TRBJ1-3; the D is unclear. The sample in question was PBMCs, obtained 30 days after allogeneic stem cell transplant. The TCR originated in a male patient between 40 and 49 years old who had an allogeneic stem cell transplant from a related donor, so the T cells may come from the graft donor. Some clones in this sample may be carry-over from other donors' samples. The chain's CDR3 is CASSSPGGNTIYF. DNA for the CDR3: TGTGCCAGCAGTTCCCCCGGGGGAAACACCATATATTTT.